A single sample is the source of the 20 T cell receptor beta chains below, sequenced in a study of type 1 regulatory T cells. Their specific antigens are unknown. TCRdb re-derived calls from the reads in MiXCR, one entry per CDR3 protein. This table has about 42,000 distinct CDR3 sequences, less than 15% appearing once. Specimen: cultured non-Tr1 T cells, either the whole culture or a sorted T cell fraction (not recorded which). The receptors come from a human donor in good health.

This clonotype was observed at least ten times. The CDR3, as DNA: TGCAGCGTTGTTACAGGGGGCTCTATTAGGAAACTGTTTTTT. Translating it yields CSVVTGGSIRKLFF. The rearrangement uses TRBV29-1 and TRBJ1-4; TRBD1 aligns across 9 bases. The CDR3 runs to 14 residues. The J segment lost 11 bases and the V segment lost 4 bases, leaving 11 bases of the junction unmatched. Germline-derived CDR1 and CDR2 are SQVTM and ANQGSEA. Full variable domain (remainder filled in from reference TRBV29-1 and TRBJ1-4): SAVISQKPSRDICQRGTSLTIQCQVDSQVTMMFWYRQQPGQSLTLIATANQGSEATYESGFVIDKFPISRPNLTFSTLTVSNMSPEDSSIYLCSVVTGGSIRKLFFGSGTQLSVL.

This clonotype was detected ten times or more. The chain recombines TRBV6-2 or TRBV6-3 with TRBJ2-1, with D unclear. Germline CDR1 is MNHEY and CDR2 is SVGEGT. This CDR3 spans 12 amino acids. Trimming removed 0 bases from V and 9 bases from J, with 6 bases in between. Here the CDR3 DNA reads TGTGCCAGCAGTTACTCGAAGTTTGAGCAGTTCTTC. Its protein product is CASSYSKFEQFF.

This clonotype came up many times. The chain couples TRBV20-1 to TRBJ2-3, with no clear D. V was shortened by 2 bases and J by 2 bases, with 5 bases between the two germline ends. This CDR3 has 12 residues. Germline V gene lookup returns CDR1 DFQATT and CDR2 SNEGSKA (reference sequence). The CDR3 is CSARYITDTQYF. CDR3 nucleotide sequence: TGCAGTGCTAGATATATCACAGATACGCAGTATTTT.

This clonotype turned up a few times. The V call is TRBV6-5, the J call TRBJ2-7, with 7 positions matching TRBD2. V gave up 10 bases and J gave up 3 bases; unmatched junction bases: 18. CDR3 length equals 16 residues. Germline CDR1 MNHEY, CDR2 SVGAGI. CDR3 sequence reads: CATEPPRGGPHYEQYF. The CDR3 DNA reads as TGTGCCACCGAACCACCTCGGGGAGGGCCCCACTACGAGCAGTACTTC.

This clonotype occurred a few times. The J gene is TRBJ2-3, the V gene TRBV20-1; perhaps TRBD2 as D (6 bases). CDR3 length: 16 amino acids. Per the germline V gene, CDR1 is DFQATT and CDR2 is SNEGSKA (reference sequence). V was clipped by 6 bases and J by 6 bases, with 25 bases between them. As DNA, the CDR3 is TGCAGTGCCCCCTCGGGTACCGGGAGCAGGCGGGATACGCAGTATTTT. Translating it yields CSAPSGTGSRRDTQYF.

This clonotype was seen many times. In nucleotides, the CDR3 is TGTGCCAGCAGCCAAATAGCAACTAATGAAAAACTGTTTTTT. It translates to CASSQIATNEKLFF. The chain links TRBV4-2 to TRBJ1-4; no clear D gene. Between the trimmed V and J ends, which lost 2 bases and 0 bases, there was a span of 4 bases. The germline CDR1 and CDR2 sequences are LGHNA and YNFKEQ. CDR3 length: 14 residues.

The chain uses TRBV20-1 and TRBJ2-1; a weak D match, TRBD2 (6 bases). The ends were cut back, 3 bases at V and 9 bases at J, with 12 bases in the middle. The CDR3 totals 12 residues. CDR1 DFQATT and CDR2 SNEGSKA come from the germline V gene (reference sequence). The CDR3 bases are TGCAGTGCTAGGGAAAATAGCGGTGAGCAGTTCTTC. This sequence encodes CSARENSGEQFF.

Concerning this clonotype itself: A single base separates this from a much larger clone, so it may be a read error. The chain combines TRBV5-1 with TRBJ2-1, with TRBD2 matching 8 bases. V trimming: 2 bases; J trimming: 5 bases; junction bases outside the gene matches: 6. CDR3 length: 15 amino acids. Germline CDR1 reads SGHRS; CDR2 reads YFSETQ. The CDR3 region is CASSFRDSGNNEQFF. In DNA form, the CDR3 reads TGCGCCAGCAGCTTCCGGGATAGCGGGAACAATGAGCAGTTCTTC.

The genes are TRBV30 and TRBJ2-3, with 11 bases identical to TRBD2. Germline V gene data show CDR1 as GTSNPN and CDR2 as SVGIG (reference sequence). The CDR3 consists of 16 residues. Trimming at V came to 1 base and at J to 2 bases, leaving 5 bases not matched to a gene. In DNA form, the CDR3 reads TGTGCCTGGAGTGCAGGGACTAGCGGATCCACAGATACGCAGTATTTT. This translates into CAWSAGTSGSTDTQYF.

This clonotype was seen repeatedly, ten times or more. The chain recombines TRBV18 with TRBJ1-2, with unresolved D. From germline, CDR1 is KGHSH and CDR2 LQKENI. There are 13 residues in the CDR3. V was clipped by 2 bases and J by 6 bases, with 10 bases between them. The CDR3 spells CASSPAELNGYTF. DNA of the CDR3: TGTGCCAGCTCACCAGCGGAACTTAATGGCTACACCTTC.

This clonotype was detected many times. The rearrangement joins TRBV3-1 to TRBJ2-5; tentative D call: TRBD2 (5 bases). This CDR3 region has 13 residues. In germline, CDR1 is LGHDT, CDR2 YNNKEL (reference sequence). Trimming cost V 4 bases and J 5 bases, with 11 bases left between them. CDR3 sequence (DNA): TGTGCCAGCAGCCTTCGGACTCTGGAGACCCAGTACTTC. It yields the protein CASSLRTLETQYF.

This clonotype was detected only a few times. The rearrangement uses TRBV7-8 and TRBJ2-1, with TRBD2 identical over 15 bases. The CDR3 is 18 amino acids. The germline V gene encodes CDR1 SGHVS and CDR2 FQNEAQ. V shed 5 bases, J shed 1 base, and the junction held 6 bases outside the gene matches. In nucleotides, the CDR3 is TGTGCCAGCAGCCAAAGGACTAGCGGGAGGGGGTCCTACAATGAGCAGTTCTTC. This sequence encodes CASSQRTSGRGSYNEQFF.

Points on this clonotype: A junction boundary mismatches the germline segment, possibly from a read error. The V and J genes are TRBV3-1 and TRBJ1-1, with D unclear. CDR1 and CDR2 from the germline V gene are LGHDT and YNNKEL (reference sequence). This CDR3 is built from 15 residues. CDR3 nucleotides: TGTGCCAGCAGCCAAGGTCCCGATCCGAACACTGAAGCCTTCTTT. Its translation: CASSQGPDPNTEAFF. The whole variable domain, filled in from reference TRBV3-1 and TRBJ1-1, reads DTAVSQTPKYLVTQMGNDKSIKCEQNLGHDTMYWYKQDSKKFLKIMFSYNNKELIINETVPNRFSPKSPDKAHLNLHINSLELGDSAVYFCASSQGPDPNTEAFFGQGTRLTVV.

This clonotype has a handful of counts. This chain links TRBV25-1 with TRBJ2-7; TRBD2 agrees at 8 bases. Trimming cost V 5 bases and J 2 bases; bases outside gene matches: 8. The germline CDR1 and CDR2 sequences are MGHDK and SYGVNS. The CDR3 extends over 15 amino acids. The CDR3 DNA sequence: TGTGCCAGCAGTAAACCGGGACTAGAGGCCTACGAGCAGTACTTC. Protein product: CASSKPGLEAYEQYF.

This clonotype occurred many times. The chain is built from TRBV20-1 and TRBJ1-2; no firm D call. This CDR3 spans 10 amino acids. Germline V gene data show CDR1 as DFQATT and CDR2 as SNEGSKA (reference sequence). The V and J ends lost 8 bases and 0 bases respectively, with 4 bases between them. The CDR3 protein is CSTPNYGYTF. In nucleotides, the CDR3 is TGCAGTACCCCTAACTATGGCTACACCTTC.

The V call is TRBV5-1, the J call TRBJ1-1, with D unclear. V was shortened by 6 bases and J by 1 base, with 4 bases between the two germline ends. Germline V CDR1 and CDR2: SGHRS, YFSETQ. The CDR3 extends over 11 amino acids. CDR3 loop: CASMGNTEAFF. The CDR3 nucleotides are TGCGCCAGCATGGGGAACACTGAAGCTTTCTTT.

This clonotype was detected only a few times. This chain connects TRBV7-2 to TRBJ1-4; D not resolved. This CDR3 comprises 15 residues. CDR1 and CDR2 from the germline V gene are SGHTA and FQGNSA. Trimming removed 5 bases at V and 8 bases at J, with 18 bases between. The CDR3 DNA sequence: TGTGCCAGCAGCCTGACCGTGGCAGCCCGGGAAAAACTGTTTTTT. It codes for CASSLTVAAREKLFF.

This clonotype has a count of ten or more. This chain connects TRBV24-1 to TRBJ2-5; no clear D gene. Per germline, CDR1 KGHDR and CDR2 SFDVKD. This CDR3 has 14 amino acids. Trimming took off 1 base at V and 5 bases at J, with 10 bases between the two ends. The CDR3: CATSDFDSTETQYF. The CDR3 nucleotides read TGTGCCACCAGTGATTTCGACTCGACGGAGACCCAGTACTTC.

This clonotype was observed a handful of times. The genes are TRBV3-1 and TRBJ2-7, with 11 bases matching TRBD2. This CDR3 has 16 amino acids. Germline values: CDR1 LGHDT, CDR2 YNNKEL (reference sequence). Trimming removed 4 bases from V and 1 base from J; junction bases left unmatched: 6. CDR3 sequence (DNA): TGTGCCAGCAGCCTGGCGGGGACTAGCGGTTCCTACGAGCAGTACTTC. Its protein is CASSLAGTSGSYEQYF.

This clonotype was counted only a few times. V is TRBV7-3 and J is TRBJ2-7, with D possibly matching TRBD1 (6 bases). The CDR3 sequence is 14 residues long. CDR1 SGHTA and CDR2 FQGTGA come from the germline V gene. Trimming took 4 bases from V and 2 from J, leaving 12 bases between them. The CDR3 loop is CASSSGHPPYEQYF. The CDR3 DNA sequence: TGTGCCAGCAGCTCGGGACACCCTCCCTACGAGCAGTACTTC.